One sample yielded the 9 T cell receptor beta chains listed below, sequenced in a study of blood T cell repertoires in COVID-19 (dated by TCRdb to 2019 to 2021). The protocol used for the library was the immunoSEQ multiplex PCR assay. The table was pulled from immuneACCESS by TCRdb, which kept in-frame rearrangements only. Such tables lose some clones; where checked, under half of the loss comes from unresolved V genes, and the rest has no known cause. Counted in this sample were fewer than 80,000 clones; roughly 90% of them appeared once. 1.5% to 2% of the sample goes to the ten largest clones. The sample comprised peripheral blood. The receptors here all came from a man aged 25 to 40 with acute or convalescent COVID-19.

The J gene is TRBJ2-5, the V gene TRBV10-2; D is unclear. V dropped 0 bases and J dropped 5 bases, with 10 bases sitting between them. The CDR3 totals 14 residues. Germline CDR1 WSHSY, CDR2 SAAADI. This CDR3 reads CASSESQTPETQYF. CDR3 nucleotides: TGCGCCAGCAGTGAGTCGCAGACTCCTGAGACCCAGTACTTC.

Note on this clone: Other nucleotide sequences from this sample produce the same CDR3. The CDR3 protein is CAWSRGSNQPQHF. DNA for the CDR3: TGTGCCTGGAGTAGGGGAAGCAATCAGCCCCAGCATTTT. V is TRBV30 and J is TRBJ1-5, with D perhaps matching TRBD1 (5 bases). V was pared by 2 bases and J by 1 base, with 6 bases between. CDR1 is GTSNPN and CDR2 is SVGIG in the germline V gene (reference sequence). The CDR3 sequence is 13 residues long.

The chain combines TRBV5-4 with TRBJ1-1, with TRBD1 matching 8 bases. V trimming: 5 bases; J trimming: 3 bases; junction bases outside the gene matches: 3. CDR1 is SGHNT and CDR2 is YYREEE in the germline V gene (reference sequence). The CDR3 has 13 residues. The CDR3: CASRIQGDTEAFF. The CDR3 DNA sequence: TGTGCCAGCAGGATACAGGGGGACACTGAAGCTTTCTTT.

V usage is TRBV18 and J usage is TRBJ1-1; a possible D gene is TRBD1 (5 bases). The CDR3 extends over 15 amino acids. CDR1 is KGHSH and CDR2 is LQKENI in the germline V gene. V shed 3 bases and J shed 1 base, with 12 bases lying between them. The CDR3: CASSPGLGQNTEAFF. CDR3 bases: TGTGCCAGCTCACCTGGTTTAGGACAGAACACTGAAGCTTTCTTT.

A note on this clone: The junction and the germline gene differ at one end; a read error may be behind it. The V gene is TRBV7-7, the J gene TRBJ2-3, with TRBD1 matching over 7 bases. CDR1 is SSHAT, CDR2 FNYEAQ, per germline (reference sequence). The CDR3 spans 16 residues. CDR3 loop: CASSLTYGTDTDTQYF. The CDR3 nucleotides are TGTGCTAGCAGCTTAACCTACGGGACAGACACAGATACGCAGTATTTT. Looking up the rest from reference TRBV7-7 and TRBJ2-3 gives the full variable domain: GAGVSQSPRYKVTKRGQDVTLRCDPISSHATLYWYQQALGQGPEFLTYFNYEAQPDKSGLPSDRFSAERPEGSISTLTIQRTEQRDSAMYRCASSLTYGTDTDTQYFGPGTRLTVL.

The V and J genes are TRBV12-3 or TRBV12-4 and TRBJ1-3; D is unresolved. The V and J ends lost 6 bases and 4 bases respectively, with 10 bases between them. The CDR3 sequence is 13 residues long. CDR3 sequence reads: CASSRREGNTIYF. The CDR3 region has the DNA TGTGCCAGCAGCCGGAGGGAAGGAAACACCATATATTTT.

Here the CDR3 reads CAITKTGKETEAFF. CDR3 bases: TGTGCCATCACAAAGACAGGGAAAGAAACTGAAGCTTTCTTT. The V call is TRBV10-3, the J call TRBJ1-1; TRBD1 agrees at 7 bases. Looked up from germline, CDR1 is ENHRY and CDR2 is SYGVKD. The CDR3 length is 14 residues. Unmatched junction bases numbered 10, after V lost 7 bases and J lost 5 bases.

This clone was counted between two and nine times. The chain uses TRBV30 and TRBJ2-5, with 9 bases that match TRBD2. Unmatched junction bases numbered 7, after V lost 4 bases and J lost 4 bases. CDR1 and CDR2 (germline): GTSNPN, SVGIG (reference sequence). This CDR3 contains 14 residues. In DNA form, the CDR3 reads TGTGCCTGGAAACTAGCGGGCGGAGGAGAGACCCAGTACTTC. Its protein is CAWKLAGGGETQYF.

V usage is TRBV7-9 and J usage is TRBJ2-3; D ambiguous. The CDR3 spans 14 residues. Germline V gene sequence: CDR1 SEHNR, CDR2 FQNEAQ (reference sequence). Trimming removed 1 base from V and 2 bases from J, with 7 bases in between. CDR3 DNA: TGTGCCAGCAGCTTAGTAGCCTTCACAGATACGCAGTATTTT. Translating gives CASSLVAFTDTQYF.